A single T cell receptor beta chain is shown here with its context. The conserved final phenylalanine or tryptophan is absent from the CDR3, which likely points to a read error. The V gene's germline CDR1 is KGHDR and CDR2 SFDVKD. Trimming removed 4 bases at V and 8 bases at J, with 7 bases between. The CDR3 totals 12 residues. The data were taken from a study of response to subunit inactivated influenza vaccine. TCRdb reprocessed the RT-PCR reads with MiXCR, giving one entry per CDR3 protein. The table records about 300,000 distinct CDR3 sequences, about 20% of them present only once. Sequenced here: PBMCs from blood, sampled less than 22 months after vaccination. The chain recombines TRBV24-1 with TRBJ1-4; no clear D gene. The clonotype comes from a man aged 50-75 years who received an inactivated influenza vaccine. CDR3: CATSDPGEKLFC. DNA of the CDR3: TGTGCCACCAGTGACCCCGGGGAAAAACTGTTTTGT.